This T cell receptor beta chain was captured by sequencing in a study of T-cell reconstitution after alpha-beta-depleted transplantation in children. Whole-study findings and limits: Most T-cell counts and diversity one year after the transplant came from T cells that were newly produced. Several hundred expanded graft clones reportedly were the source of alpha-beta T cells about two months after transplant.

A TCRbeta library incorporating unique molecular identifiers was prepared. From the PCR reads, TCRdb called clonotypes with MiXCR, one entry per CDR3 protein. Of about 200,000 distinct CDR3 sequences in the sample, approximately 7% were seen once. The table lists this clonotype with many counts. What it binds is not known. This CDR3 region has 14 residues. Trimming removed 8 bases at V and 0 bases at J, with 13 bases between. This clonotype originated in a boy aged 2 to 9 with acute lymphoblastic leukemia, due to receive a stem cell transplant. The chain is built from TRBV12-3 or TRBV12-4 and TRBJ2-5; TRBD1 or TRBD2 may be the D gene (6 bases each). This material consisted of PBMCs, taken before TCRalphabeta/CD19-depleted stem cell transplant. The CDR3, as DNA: TGTGCCAGCGCTCGGAGGGGGTACCAAGAGACCCAGTACTTC. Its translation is CASARRGYQETQYF.